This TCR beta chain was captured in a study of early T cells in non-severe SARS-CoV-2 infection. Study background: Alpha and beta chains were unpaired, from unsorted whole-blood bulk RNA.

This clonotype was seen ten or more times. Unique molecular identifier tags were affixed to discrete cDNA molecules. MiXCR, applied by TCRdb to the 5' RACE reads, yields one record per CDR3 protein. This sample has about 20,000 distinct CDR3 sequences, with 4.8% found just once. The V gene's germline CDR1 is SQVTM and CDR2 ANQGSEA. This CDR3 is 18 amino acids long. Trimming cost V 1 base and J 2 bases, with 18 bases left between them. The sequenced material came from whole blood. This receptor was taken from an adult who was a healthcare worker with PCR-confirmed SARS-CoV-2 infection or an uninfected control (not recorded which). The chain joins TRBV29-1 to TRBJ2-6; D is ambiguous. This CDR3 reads CSVEVRDRSTAGANVLTF. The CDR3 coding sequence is TGCAGCGTTGAAGTAAGGGATAGAAGTACTGCTGGGGCCAACGTCCTGACTTTC.